Detailed here is one T cell receptor (beta chain). Its antigen is not identified. This record belongs to a study of blood T cells in healthy people across ages. Isolation yielded PBMCs, at least 6 million per sample, in every case. Findings of the study overall: More naive CD4+ cells and higher diversity were found in long-lived than in aged donors. The fall in TCR beta diversity per million T cells was roughly linear with age.

This CDR3 is built from 17 residues. Trimming removed 2 bases from V and 9 bases from J; junction bases left unmatched: 15. From germline, CDR1 is MNHEY and CDR2 SMNVEV (reference sequence). For the second PCR, which ran for about 6 to 11 cycles, a sample-barcoded 5' primer and a J-beta primer mix were used. TCRdb reprocessed the 5' RACE reads with MiXCR, giving one entry per CDR3 protein. The sample holds over a million distinct CDR3 sequences, around two fifths seen once. The material sequenced was blood. The TCR was taken from a woman aged 18-30 years in good health. The rearrangement joins TRBV27 to TRBJ2-1, with TRBD2 matching over 8 bases. CDR3 loop: CASSLSVLSGIYGEQFF. The CDR3 DNA reads as TGTGCCAGCAGTTTAAGTGTCCTTAGCGGGATCTACGGTGAGCAGTTCTTC.